One sample yielded the 26 T cell receptor beta chains listed below, sequenced in a study of cytomegalovirus exposure and HLA in healthy donors. 13 Jbeta primers and 60 Vbeta primers were used for the PCR. Repertoires were generated with immunoSEQ multiplex PCR, while TCRdb's copy carries only in-frame clones and drops some. The sample includes some 98,000 clones, under 70% of them seen just once. The sample consisted of PBMCs. The source is a man between 50 and 59 years old in good health and CMV-seronegative.

This chain connects TRBV7-9 to TRBJ2-5; 11 bases are a match to TRBD2. This CDR3 has 18 residues. V was pared by 3 bases and J by 0 bases, with 9 bases of the junction left unmatched. The germline V gene has CDR1 SEHNR and CDR2 FQNEAQ (reference sequence). Written as DNA, the CDR3 is TGTGCCAGCAGCTTCCGGGCTAGCGGGGGGCAAAACCAAGAGACCCAGTACTTC. Protein product: CASSFRASGGQNQETQYF.

About this clone: Its ends do not fully match the called genes, so a read error is possible. This chain joins TRBV7-9 and TRBJ2-1, with 9 nucleotides matching TRBD1. The CDR3 spans 15 residues. The germline CDR1 and CDR2 sequences are SEHNR and FQNEAQ (reference sequence). The DNA for the CDR3 is TGTTCCAGCAGCGTAGGCGGGACAGGGCGCAATGAGCAGTTCTTC. It specifies CSSSVGGTGRNEQFF.

The V call is TRBV9, the J call TRBJ1-1; no reliable D call. Trimming stripped 4 bases from V and 2 bases from J, with 9 bases between. CDR1 is SGDLS and CDR2 is YYNGEE in the germline V gene. The CDR3 has 13 residues. CDR3 DNA: TGTGCCAGCAGCCCCCACCTAAACACTGAAGCTTTCTTT. Translated: CASSPHLNTEAFF.

This clone was picked up a small number of times. This rearrangement joins TRBV4-1 to TRBJ1-4; no firm D call. V was trimmed by 3 bases and J by 10 bases, leaving 3 bases between them. The CDR3 is made up of 10 amino acids. The V gene's germline CDR1 is MGHRA and CDR2 YSYEKL. The CDR3 coding sequence is TGCGCCAGCAGCCACGGAAAACTGTTTTTT. Translated: CASSHGKLFF.

This clone was counted a single time. DNA of the CDR3: TGTGCCACTACGGCCAGGTCGACGGGGAGCCCTCACTATGGCTACACCTTC. Residues: CATTARSTGSPHYGYTF. The V call is TRBV27, the J call TRBJ1-2; no firm D call. CDR3 size: 17 residues. Germline CDR1 reads MNHEY; CDR2 reads SMNVEV (reference sequence). V was trimmed by 10 bases and J by 3 bases, leaving 27 bases between them.

The V gene is TRBV7-2, the J gene TRBJ2-2; the match to TRBD2 covers 7 bases. CDR3 length equals 14 residues. Looked up from germline, CDR1 is SGHTA and CDR2 is FQGNSA. V was clipped by 1 base and J by 5 bases; unmatched bases: 1. In nucleotides, the CDR3 is TGTGCCAGCAGCTTAGAACTAGCGACCGGGGAGCTGTTTTTT. It yields the protein CASSLELATGELFF.

This sequence joins TRBV7-3 and TRBJ2-7, with D perhaps TRBD2 (7 bases). V lost 5 bases to trimming and J lost 7 bases, with 15 bases between them. Germline V lookup: CDR1 SGHTA, CDR2 FQGTGA. This CDR3 is built from 13 residues. CDR3 bases: TGTGCCAGCAGCGGTGGGGGGGCTGGGGAGCAGTACTTC. Translating it yields CASSGGGAGEQYF.

V and J are TRBV25-1 and TRBJ2-1; no reliable D call. Germline V CDR1 and CDR2: MGHDK, SYGVNS. V lost 1 base, J lost 10 bases, and 8 bases lay in between. CDR3 size: 12 residues. In DNA, the CDR3 is TGTGCCAGCAGTGAATTGGAGATCGAGCAGTTCTTC. Its protein is CASSELEIEQFF.

The V and J genes are TRBV2 and TRBJ1-4; no firm D call. The germline gives CDR1 SNHLY, CDR2 FYNNEI. V was clipped by 6 bases and J by 2 bases, with 7 bases between them. The CDR3 consists of 13 residues. CDR3 protein: CASRGGTNEKLFF. The CDR3 coding sequence is TGTGCCAGCAGGGGAGGGACTAATGAAAAACTGTTTTTT.

CDR3 sequence (DNA): TGTGCCAGCAGCCGTGGGACAGGAGGCTACGAGCAGTACTTC. This sequence encodes CASSRGTGGYEQYF. The chain employs TRBV11-2 and TRBJ2-7, with TRBD1 identical over 8 bases. This CDR3 is built from 14 residues. Trimming removed 5 bases from V and 3 bases from J; junction bases left unmatched: 6. Germline CDR1 and CDR2: SGHAT and FQNNGV.

The chain links TRBV9 to TRBJ2-3, with TRBD1 matching over 10 bases. The J segment lost 6 bases and the V segment lost 1 base, leaving 5 bases of the junction unmatched. The CDR3 has 15 residues. Germline V gene lookup returns CDR1 SGDLS and CDR2 YYNGEE. CDR3 protein: CASSVRGTGEDTQYF. CDR3 sequence (DNA): TGTGCCAGCAGCGTAAGAGGGACAGGGGAGGATACGCAGTATTTT.

The CDR3 loop reads CATSRDRSGQSEKLFF. The CDR3 DNA follows: TGTGCCACCAGCAGAGATAGGAGCGGACAGAGTGAAAAACTGTTTTTT. This chain connects TRBV15 to TRBJ1-4; tentative D call: TRBD1 (6 bases). V was trimmed by 0 bases and J by 7 bases, leaving 15 bases between them. The CDR3 contains 16 residues. CDR1 is LNHNV, CDR2 YYDKDF, per germline (reference sequence).

CDR3 sequence: CASTLPSGVQETQYF. CDR3 coding DNA: TGCGCCAGCACCCTCCCTAGCGGGGTTCAAGAGACCCAGTACTTC. The chain carries TRBV5-1 and TRBJ2-5, with 9 bases aligning to TRBD2. From germline, CDR1 is SGHRS and CDR2 YFSETQ. The CDR3 has 15 residues. J was trimmed by 2 bases and V by 6 bases; bases with no gene match: 8.

The chain recombines TRBV7-9 with TRBJ1-2; D unresolved. V was shortened by 5 bases and J by 9 bases, with 10 bases between the two germline ends. CDR3 size: 11 residues. Germline CDR1 and CDR2: SEHNR and FQNEAQ (reference sequence). CDR3 residues: CASSPASSYTF. The CDR3 coding sequence is TGTGCCAGCAGCCCCGCGTCGAGCTACACCTTC.

Points on this clone: The germline gene is not matched at one end of the junction; a read error may be the cause. The chain links TRBV7-9 to TRBJ1-1, with D hard to call. Germline assignment: CDR1 SEHNR and CDR2 FQNEAQ (reference sequence). The CDR3 loop spans 12 amino acids. The CDR3 DNA reads as TGTTCCAGCAGCTCGGTCGACACTGAAGCTTTCTTT. Translating it yields CSSSSVDTEAFF.

The chain has TRBV5-1 and TRBJ1-2; 10 bases map to TRBD1. CDR1 SGHRS and CDR2 YFSETQ come from the germline V gene. J lost 4 bases, V lost 6 bases, and 6 bases had no gene match. CDR3 length: 14 amino acids. CDR3 amino acids: CASTLGQGGYGYTF. The CDR3 nucleotides are TGCGCCAGCACCTTAGGACAGGGGGGCTATGGCTACACCTTC.

CDR3 DNA sequence: TGTGCCAGCTCACCTCCTTCGACAGGGAGCTATGGCTACACCTTC. Its translation is CASSPPSTGSYGYTF. J is TRBJ1-2 and V is TRBV18; 7 bases fit TRBD1. CDR1 KGHSH and CDR2 LQKENI come from the germline V gene. The junction had 8 bases not matched to a gene; V was cut back by 3 bases and J by 4 bases. The length of the CDR3 is 15 residues.

This chain connects TRBV21-1 to TRBJ2-1; no DNA check was done on the table's D call, TRBD2. TRBV21-1 is shown as a pseudogene. The CDR3 totals 18 residues. CDR3 bases: TGTGCCAGCAGCCATGCGGTCGGACTTGGAGTCCCCTACAATGAGCAGTTCTTC. Amino acid sequence: CASSHAVGLGVPYNEQFF.

The chain joins TRBV28 to TRBJ1-1; no clear D. This CDR3 is 12 amino acids long. Germline V gene lookup returns CDR1 MDHEN and CDR2 SYDVKM. V dropped 3 bases and J dropped 10 bases, with 12 bases sitting between them. This CDR3 reads CASSFEGKGAFF. CDR3 DNA: TGTGCCAGCAGTTTTGAGGGAAAGGGAGCTTTCTTT.

V is TRBV7-6 and J is TRBJ2-1, with D possibly TRBD2 on 6 matching bases. This CDR3 region has 15 residues. The V and J ends lost 2 bases and 5 bases respectively, with 13 bases between them. Per germline, CDR1 SGHVS and CDR2 FNYEAQ. In DNA form, the CDR3 reads TGTGCCAGCAGCTTAATGGTGACTAGAAACAATGAGCAGTTCTTC. It translates to CASSLMVTRNNEQFF.

In its sample, this clone was seen once. The chain's CDR3 is CASSSRNQETQYF. The CDR3, as DNA: TGTGCCAGCAGCTCGCGAAACCAAGAGACCCAGTACTTC. The chain employs TRBV11-2 and TRBJ2-5; unclear D gene. This CDR3 spans 13 amino acids. The germline V gene encodes CDR1 SGHAT and CDR2 FQNNGV. V lost 4 bases to trimming and J lost 0 bases, with 6 bases between them.

The chain joins TRBV28 to TRBJ1-5; 7 nucleotides align to TRBD1. Losses at the gene ends were 10 bases for V and 6 bases for J; bases not matched to a gene: 12. This CDR3 region has 14 residues. The germline V gene has CDR1 MDHEN and CDR2 SYDVKM. The CDR3 DNA sequence: TGTGCCACCGGGACAGCGACGTTTAGTCAGCCCCAGCATTTT. Encoded protein: CATGTATFSQPQHF.

Written as DNA, the CDR3 is TGTGCCATCAGTGACTCCGGGACTAGTTCGCCCGGGGAGCTGTTTTTT. Protein product: CAISDSGTSSPGELFF. This rearrangement joins TRBV10-3 to TRBJ2-2, with TRBD2 matching 8 bases. Looked up from germline, CDR1 is ENHRY and CDR2 is SYGVKD. The CDR3 has 16 amino acids. J was trimmed by 6 bases and V by 3 bases; bases with no gene match: 9.

The chain links TRBV21-1 to TRBJ1-3; the table names TRBD1, a call not compared with the DNA. TRBV21-1 is a pseudogene. The CDR3 has 16 residues. CDR3 in amino acids: CASSRQGIEPGNTIYF. CDR3 in DNA: TGTGCCAGCAGCAGACAGGGGATTGAGCCTGGAAACACCATATATTTT.

This clone has a handful of counts. This sequence joins TRBV11-2 and TRBJ2-7; D perhaps matches TRBD2 (5 bases). In germline, CDR1 is SGHAT, CDR2 FQNNGV. V was pared by 3 bases and J by 4 bases, with 16 bases between. There are 15 residues in the CDR3. CDR3 region: CASSLSGRKRYEQYF. In DNA, the CDR3 is TGTGCCAGCAGCTTGAGTGGACGCAAGCGGTACGAGCAGTACTTC.

This clone appeared a few times. The chain combines TRBV7-9 with TRBJ2-7; 7 nucleotides agree with TRBD1. J was trimmed by 7 bases and V by 2 bases; bases with no gene match: 14. The CDR3 covers 16 residues. The germline gives CDR1 SEHNR, CDR2 FQNEAQ (reference sequence). The CDR3 region has the DNA TGTGCCAGCAGCTTACGTAAAAAACAGGGGTCCGGGGAGCAGTACTTC. Translating gives CASSLRKKQGSGEQYF.